The rows below give T cell receptor beta chains drawn from one sample of a study of post-analysis software for immune sequencing data. TCRdb used MiXCR to reprocess the PCR reads, holding one entry per CDR3 protein. The profile shows some 690,000 distinct CDR3 sequences, approximately 60% of them singletons. What was sequenced was blood. These receptors all come from a girl aged 2 to 10 with multiple sclerosis. The conserved cysteine and the conserved F or W are not part of the CDR3 here.

v_gene	j_gene	CDR3aa
TRBV29-1	TRBJ1-1	SVRNSGDTEAF
TRBV5-1	TRBJ2-4	ASSTSGSPTKNIQY
TRBV15	TRBJ1-2	ATSRDLSAFNYGYT
TRBV7-2	TRBJ2-7	ASSVSWTPDYEQY
TRBV12-3/TRBV12-4	TRBJ2-1	ASSLTGYNEQF
TRBV5-1	TRBJ1-5	ASSFGDRDNQPQH
TRBV7-9	TRBJ2-1	ASSSQLAGKNEQF
TRBV20-1	NA	SAEIRGQGAGDEQY
TRBV7-8	TRBJ2-5	ASSPRASGYQETQY
TRBV29-1	TRBJ2-5	SVDRLADQETQY
TRBV6-5	TRBJ1-2	ASSYGGQGYGYT
TRBV11-2	TRBJ2-1	ASSFASGRAFYNEQF
TRBV12-3/TRBV12-4	TRBJ2-1	ASSQGLAGGLNEQF
TRBV7-6	TRBJ2-1	ASSLTLYSEQF
TRBV2	TRBJ2-3	ASSSRTSGVGTDTQY
TRBV29-1	TRBJ2-1	SVARAANEQF
TRBV11-2	TRBJ2-5	ASSRMTGTTGETQY
TRBV20-1	TRBJ2-7	SARAGLAGGRYEQY
TRBV20-1	TRBJ2-1	SARGSGTSYNEQF
TRBV6-2/TRBV6-3	TRBJ2-1	ASSYSVQTSGDGDEQF
TRBV7-6	TRBJ2-7	ASSLFGQGEVEQY
TRBV29-1	TRBJ1-1	SVEVREVEAF
TRBV5-1	TRBJ1-2	ASSFDIGYGYT
TRBV4-1	TRBJ2-3	ASSPHGLVTDTQY
TRBV5-1	TRBJ1-2	ASSLEGQGSYGYT
TRBV10-3	TRBJ2-5	AISQGEETQY
TRBV7-2	TRBJ2-3	ASSSTSGSFGSTDTQY
TRBV5-1	TRBJ2-4	ASSSLAGGSSAKNIQY
TRBV5-5	TRBJ2-1	ASSYTRSNNEQF
TRBV12-3/TRBV12-4	TRBJ2-4	ASRSKGVGAKNIQY
TRBV20-1	TRBJ1-5	SARDYRSNQPQH
TRBV5-1	NA	ASSLGAVSPYEQY
TRBV20-1	TRBJ2-1	STRVGGANNEQF
TRBV20-1	TRBJ2-1	SAPSRLAGSYNEQF
TRBV5-1	TRBJ2-6	ASSFAGGASGANVLT
TRBV27	TRBJ2-5	ASSLEPGTRETQY
TRBV7-3	TRBJ2-3	ASSRGQGQADTQY
TRBV2	TRBJ1-2	ASSGGDDYGYT
TRBV10-3	TRBJ2-3	AISETSGTYTDTQY
TRBV28	TRBJ1-5	ASSSGIKPQH
TRBV20-1	TRBJ2-3	SANYDRGDTQY
TRBV20-1	TRBJ2-3	SASQAGASDTQY